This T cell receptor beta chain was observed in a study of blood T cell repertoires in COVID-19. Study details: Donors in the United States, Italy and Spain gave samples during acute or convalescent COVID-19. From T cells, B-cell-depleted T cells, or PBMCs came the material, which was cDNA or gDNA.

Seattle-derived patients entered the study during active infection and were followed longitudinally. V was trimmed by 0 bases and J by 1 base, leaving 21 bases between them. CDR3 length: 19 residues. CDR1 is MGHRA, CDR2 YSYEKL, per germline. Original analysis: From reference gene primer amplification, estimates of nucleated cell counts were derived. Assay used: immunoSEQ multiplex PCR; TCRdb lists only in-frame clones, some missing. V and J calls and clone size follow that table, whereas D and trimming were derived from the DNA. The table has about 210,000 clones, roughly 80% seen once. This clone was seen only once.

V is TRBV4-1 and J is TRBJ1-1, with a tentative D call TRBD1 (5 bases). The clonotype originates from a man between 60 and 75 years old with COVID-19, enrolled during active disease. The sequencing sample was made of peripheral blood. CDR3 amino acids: CASSQEVATGPVRNTEAFF. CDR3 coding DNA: TGCGCCAGCAGCCAAGAGGTCGCCACAGGTCCTGTCAGGAACACTGAAGCTTTCTTT.